Each of the 19 T cell receptor beta chains below was sequenced from the same sample in a study of human T cells and chemical hapten exposure. TCRdb fed the RACE reads into MiXCR, producing one record per CDR3 protein. Of hundreds of thousands of distinct CDR3 sequences in the sample, more than 5% were seen once. The time point was: patch test 2, 6 weeks after DPC sensitization. Sample treatment: therapeutic diphenylcyclopropenone sensitization with weekly scalp DPC. The sequences come from whole blood, collected in connection with sensitization to the hapten diphenylcyclopropenone (DPC). These receptors originate from a woman younger than 35 with alopecia areata. Some clones in this sample may be carry-over from other donors' samples.

This clonotype was detected many times. This chain connects TRBV6-6 to TRBJ1-5; D unclear. Trimming removed 2 bases at V and 6 bases at J, with 8 bases between. The CDR3 is 13 residues long. Germline CDR1 MNHNY, CDR2 SVGAGI (reference sequence). CDR3 sequence reads: CASSYQSAQPQHF. CDR3 nucleotide sequence: TGTGCCAGCAGTTACCAGTCCGCTCAGCCCCAGCATTTT.

The rearrangement links TRBV3-1 to TRBJ1-1, with unresolved D. CDR3 length equals 12 residues. The V gene's germline CDR1 is LGHDT and CDR2 YNNKEL (reference sequence). V dropped 1 base and J dropped 3 bases, with 3 bases sitting between them. The CDR3 DNA reads as TGTGCCAGCAGCCAAGTAGACACTGAAGCTTTCTTT. Its protein is CASSQVDTEAFF.

This clonotype was counted a few times. The chain uses TRBV7-2 and TRBJ2-1; no reliable D call. The ends were cut back, 5 bases at V and 9 bases at J, with 11 bases in the middle. Germline CDR1 reads SGHTA; CDR2 reads FQGNSA. CDR3 length: 12 amino acids. The CDR3 coding sequence is TGTGCCAGCAGCCAATCAGTGGCTGAGCAGTTCTTC. Translating it yields CASSQSVAEQFF.

As DNA, the CDR3 is TGCAGCGCCTCCTGGGAACAGAAGTATGGCTACACCTTC. Translation: CSASWEQKYGYTF. V usage is TRBV29-1 and J usage is TRBJ1-2; no clear D gene. Germline V lookup: CDR1 SQVTM, CDR2 ANQGSEA. V was trimmed by 7 bases and J by 5 bases, leaving 17 bases between them. CDR3 length: 13 residues.

The rearrangement uses TRBV5-1 and TRBJ1-2; D not certain. Germline V gene data show CDR1 as SGHRS and CDR2 as YFSETQ. Deletions cut 0 bases from V and 8 bases from J, with 14 bases between. The length of the CDR3 is 14 residues. The CDR3: CASSLEVQVEGYTF. The CDR3 DNA reads as TGCGCCAGCAGCTTGGAAGTTCAGGTGGAAGGCTACACCTTC.

The chain employs TRBV5-1 and TRBJ1-3; no firm D call. Germline CDR1 SGHRS, CDR2 YFSETQ. Trimming removed 4 bases from V and 4 bases from J, with 9 bases in between. The CDR3 runs 13 residues. The CDR3 region is CASSNDAGNTIYF. CDR3 in DNA: TGCGCCAGCAGCAACGACGCAGGAAACACCATATATTTT.

This clonotype was found many times. The J gene is TRBJ1-5, the V gene TRBV6-2 or TRBV6-3, with TRBD1 identical over 12 bases. This CDR3 contains 14 residues. From germline, CDR1 is MNHEY and CDR2 SVGEGT. J was trimmed by 9 bases and V by 2 bases; bases with no gene match: 2. The CDR3 protein is CASSYGTGGLPQHF. In DNA, the CDR3 is TGTGCCAGCAGTTACGGGACAGGGGGCTTGCCCCAGCATTTT.

V and J are TRBV7-9 and TRBJ2-5; D call uncertain. Germline V CDR1 and CDR2: SEHNR, FQNEAQ (reference sequence). V lost 1 base to trimming and J lost 1 base, with 10 bases between them. The CDR3 extends over 15 amino acids. Here the CDR3 reads CASSLGSASQETQYF. CDR3 bases: TGTGCCAGCAGCTTAGGGTCCGCCTCCCAAGAGACCCAGTACTTC.

This clonotype was observed a handful of times. This chain connects TRBV20-1 to TRBJ1-1; TRBD1 might be the D (6 bases). The germline V gene has CDR1 DFQATT and CDR2 SNEGSKA (reference sequence). The CDR3 has 14 residues. Trimming pared 6 bases from V and 4 bases from J, leaving 18 bases between. The CDR3 loop is CSAPTSRGGTEAFF. In DNA form, the CDR3 reads TGCAGTGCCCCTACTTCACGAGGGGGCACTGAAGCTTTCTTT.

The J gene is TRBJ2-3, the V gene TRBV6-1, with D uncertain. V was pared by 4 bases and J by 7 bases, with 6 bases between. CDR3 size: 11 residues. CDR1 MNHNS and CDR2 SASEGT come from the germline V gene. CDR3 coding DNA: TGTGCCAGCAGTGTGCAATATACGCAGTATTTT. It is translated as CASSVQYTQYF.

This clonotype has a count of ten or more. The rearrangement joins TRBV27 to TRBJ1-2; 7 positions agree with TRBD1. Germline V gives CDR1 MNHEY, CDR2 SMNVEV (reference sequence). J gave up 4 bases and V 4 bases, and 12 bases lay outside the gene matches. This CDR3 spans 16 amino acids. CDR3 amino acids: CASSSSPAHRGYGYTF. Here the CDR3 DNA reads TGTGCCAGCAGTTCGTCCCCGGCACACAGGGGCTATGGCTACACCTTC.

This clonotype was picked up a small number of times. This chain links TRBV4-2 with TRBJ1-2; D gene uncertain. In germline, CDR1 is LGHNA, CDR2 YNFKEQ. CDR3 size: 13 residues. V was shortened by 4 bases and J by 3 bases, with 9 bases between the two germline ends. The CDR3, as DNA: TGTGCCAGCAGCCCGATCGCTGACTATGGCTACACCTTC. Encoded protein: CASSPIADYGYTF.

This clonotype has more than one count but fewer than ten. J is TRBJ1-2 and V is TRBV29-1; D is uncertain. With 3 bases removed from V and 6 bases from J, the gap between germline ends came to 11 bases. CDR3 length: 12 amino acids. Germline CDR1 SQVTM, CDR2 ANQGSEA. The CDR3 region is CSVESSEDGYTF. The CDR3 coding sequence is TGCAGCGTTGAGTCCAGCGAGGATGGCTACACCTTC.

In its sample, this clonotype was seen many times. The chain recombines TRBV16 with TRBJ1-5; D remains ambiguous. The ends were cut back, 3 bases at V and 5 bases at J, with 17 bases in the middle. The CDR3 has 16 residues. The germline CDR1 and CDR2 sequences are KGHSY and FQNENV. The chain's CDR3 is CASSQSAEGSHQPQHF. The CDR3 DNA is TGTGCCAGCAGCCAGTCGGCAGAAGGGAGCCATCAGCCCCAGCATTTT.

This clonotype was picked up a small number of times. The chain combines TRBV5-1 with TRBJ1-5; D gene unclear. The CDR3 contains 14 residues. The V gene's germline CDR1 is SGHRS and CDR2 YFSETQ. Between the trimmed V and J ends, which lost 4 bases and 3 bases, there was a span of 11 bases. CDR3 sequence (DNA): TGCGCCAGCAGCCGGACCGGTGTCAATCAGCCCCAGCATTTT. Amino acid sequence: CASSRTGVNQPQHF. The full variable domain, with the rest looked up from reference TRBV5-1 and TRBJ1-5, is KAGVTQTPRYLIKTRGQQVTLSCSPISGHRSVSWYQQTPGQGLQFLFEYFSETQRNKGNFPGRFSGRQFSNSRSEMNVSTLELGDSALYLCASSRTGVNQPQHFGDGTRLSIL.

This clonotype was picked up many times. V is TRBV27 and J is TRBJ1-1; D not certain. Germline values: CDR1 MNHEY, CDR2 SMNVEV (reference sequence). Trimming removed 3 bases from V and 1 base from J, with 9 bases in between. The CDR3 loop spans 14 amino acids. The CDR3 here is CASSFGLQNTEAFF. Here the CDR3 DNA reads TGTGCCAGCAGTTTCGGTCTCCAGAACACTGAAGCTTTCTTT.

This clonotype was counted ten times or more. The rearrangement joins TRBV3-1 to TRBJ1-2; D unresolved. With 0 bases removed from V and 4 bases from J, the gap between germline ends came to 9 bases. The CDR3 covers 14 residues. Per the germline V gene, CDR1 is LGHDT and CDR2 is YNNKEL (reference sequence). In nucleotides, the CDR3 is TGTGCCAGCAGCCAAGATGATGGCACCTATGGCTACACCTTC. Amino acids: CASSQDDGTYGYTF. Drawing the rest from reference TRBV3-1 and TRBJ1-2, the complete variable domain is DTAVSQTPKYLVTQMGNDKSIKCEQNLGHDTMYWYKQDSKKFLKIMFSYNNKELIINETVPNRFSPKSPDKAHLNLHINSLELGDSAVYFCASSQDDGTYGYTFGSGTRLTVV.

This clonotype was recorded at least ten times. The V call is TRBV7-2, the J call TRBJ1-1; perhaps TRBD1 as D (6 bases). With 4 bases removed from V and 6 bases from J, the gap between germline ends came to 12 bases. Germline CDR1 SGHTA, CDR2 FQGNSA. The CDR3 loop spans 13 amino acids. CDR3 loop: CASSSLGAAEAFF. In nucleotides, the CDR3 is TGTGCCAGCAGCTCCTTGGGGGCGGCTGAAGCTTTCTTT. The full variable domain, in which reference TRBV7-2 and TRBJ1-1 provide the parts outside the CDR3, is GAGVSQSPSNKVTEKGKDVELRCDPISGHTALYWYRQSLGQGLEFLIYFQGNSAPDKSGLPSDRFSAERTGGSVSTLTIQRTQQEDSAVYLCASSSLGAAEAFFGQGTRLTVV.

This rearrangement joins TRBV6-2 or TRBV6-3 to TRBJ2-5, with 8 bases matching TRBD2. With V trimmed by 6 bases and J by 5 bases, 11 bases remained unmatched. Germline CDR1 and CDR2: MNHEY and SVGEGT. The CDR3 extends over 15 amino acids. The CDR3, as DNA: TGTGCCAGCAGGGAGGCGGGGGGCCAGAGGGAGACCCAGTACTTC. Amino acids: CASREAGGQRETQYF.